This entry lists 26 T cell receptor beta chains sequenced from one sample in a study of CD8+CD57+ T cells in acquired aplastic anemia. TCR beta VDJ and CDR3 were profiled, and genomic DNA was the template. TCRdb re-derived calls from the reads in MiXCR, one entry per CDR3 protein. The table shows around 200,000 distinct CDR3 sequences, with approximately 48% occurring only once. Sequencing was done on patients that had shown CD8+CD57+ cell expansion by flow cytometry. Specimen: sorted CD4+, CD8+, or CD8+CD57+ T cells (not recorded which) from PBMCs. The source is a human donor with aplastic anemia.

The chain combines TRBV29-1 with TRBJ2-2; 7 bases are a match to TRBD1. The CDR3 length is 13 residues. Germline CDR1 SQVTM, CDR2 ANQGSEA. The V gene end was trimmed by 3 bases and the J gene end by 3 bases; junction bases not matched to a gene: 1. The CDR3 sequence is CSVETGYTGELFF. DNA for the CDR3: TGCAGCGTTGAGACAGGGTACACCGGGGAGCTGTTTTTT.

This clonotype was counted a single time. This chain connects TRBV20-1 to TRBJ1-1; no firm D call. The germline V gene has CDR1 DFQATT and CDR2 SNEGSKA (reference sequence). With 3 bases removed from V and 5 bases from J, the gap between germline ends came to 7 bases. CDR3 size: 11 residues. CDR3: CSARYRTEAFF. The CDR3 DNA reads as TGCAGTGCTAGGTATCGGACTGAAGCTTTCTTT.

The V call is TRBV5-1, the J call TRBJ2-7; 8 positions match TRBD1. The CDR3 totals 16 residues. Per germline, CDR1 SGHRS and CDR2 YFSETQ. Trimming removed 2 bases from V and 5 bases from J; junction bases left unmatched: 12. The DNA of the CDR3 is TGCGCCAGCAGCTTCGCCGGACAGGGATTCTACCACGAGCAGTACTTC. Its translation is CASSFAGQGFYHEQYF.

The chain employs TRBV25-1 and TRBJ2-2, with D uncertain. V gave up 2 bases and J gave up 6 bases, with 10 bases separating them. The length of the CDR3 is 14 residues. Germline V gene lookup returns CDR1 MGHDK and CDR2 SYGVNS. In nucleotides, the CDR3 is TGTGCCAGCAGTGAAGGTTTTGTCTCCGGGGAGCTGTTTTTT. It codes for CASSEGFVSGELFF.

This clonotype was recorded at least ten times. The chain has TRBV5-1 and TRBJ2-2, with 8 bases aligning to TRBD1. The CDR3 has 17 amino acids. Germline assignment: CDR1 SGHRS and CDR2 YFSETQ. With 2 bases clipped from V and 3 bases from J, the junction kept 9 bases outside the gene matches. In DNA form, the CDR3 reads TGCGCCAGCAGCTTTGACCAGGGGGCGAGGTACACCGGGGAGCTGTTTTTT. Translating gives CASSFDQGARYTGELFF.

V is TRBV20-1 and J is TRBJ2-3; D is undetermined. This CDR3 spans 13 amino acids. The germline CDR1 and CDR2 sequences are DFQATT and SNEGSKA (reference sequence). V lost 3 bases to trimming and J lost 0 bases, with 7 bases between them. The CDR3 sequence: CSARDQSTDTQYF. For the CDR3, the DNA is TGCAGTGCTAGGGACCAGAGCACAGATACGCAGTATTTT.

Ten or more counts support this clonotype. This rearrangement joins TRBV7-2 to TRBJ2-1; 9 bases map to TRBD2. The CDR3 is made up of 16 amino acids. Germline V lookup: CDR1 SGHTA, CDR2 FQGNSA. V shed 5 bases and J 2 bases; nucleotides not matched to a gene: 7. CDR3 residues: CASSGSGRDTYNEQFF. CDR3 in DNA: TGTGCCAGCAGCGGTAGCGGGAGAGACACCTACAATGAGCAGTTCTTC.

The genes are TRBV3-1 and TRBJ2-7; D unclear. V gave up 1 base and J gave up 7 bases, with 8 bases separating them. The CDR3 has 12 amino acids. CDR1 LGHDT and CDR2 YNNKEL come from the germline V gene (reference sequence). The CDR3 nucleotides read TGTGCCAGCAGCCAAGTTGTGCGGGAGCAGTACTTC. It encodes CASSQVVREQYF.

This clonotype was found many times. The chain combines TRBV7-9 with TRBJ1-1; no definite D call. Trimming stripped 5 bases from V and 7 bases from J, with 11 bases between. Germline V CDR1 and CDR2: SEHNR, FQNEAQ (reference sequence). The CDR3 covers 12 residues. The DNA for the CDR3 is TGTGCCAGCAGCCACGGACGGAATGAAGCTTTCTTT. This encodes CASSHGRNEAFF.

Comments on this clonotype: At one end, the junction sequence differs from germline, possibly due to a read error. The V gene is TRBV7-9, the J gene TRBJ1-3; D not resolved. Germline V gene data show CDR1 as SEHNR and CDR2 as FQNEAQ (reference sequence). The CDR3 covers 14 residues. The CDR3 DNA sequence: TGTGCCAGCAGTCCCCCTCGATCTGAAAACACCATATATTTT. It codes for CASSPPRSENTIYF.

The sample holds many counts of this clonotype. The chain joins TRBV20-1 to TRBJ2-1; 9 bases are shared with TRBD1. V lost 5 bases, J lost 6 bases, and 8 bases stayed unmatched. The germline V gene encodes CDR1 DFQATT and CDR2 SNEGSKA (reference sequence). CDR3 length: 14 residues. The CDR3 coding sequence is TGCAGTGCTGTACAGGGGGCCGTGGGCAATGAGCAGTTCTTC. Amino acids: CSAVQGAVGNEQFF.

This clonotype was counted at least ten times. The chain combines TRBV10-3 with TRBJ1-2; TRBD1 might be the D (6 bases). This CDR3 region has 12 residues. CDR1 is ENHRY and CDR2 is SYGVKD in the germline V gene. Trimming took off 10 bases at V and 7 bases at J, with 16 bases between the two ends. CDR3 in amino acids: CASVNRDRGYTF. The CDR3 DNA follows: TGTGCCAGTGTTAACAGGGATCGTGGCTACACCTTC.

This clonotype was recorded many times. The rearrangement uses TRBV4-1 and TRBJ2-5, with 8 bases matching TRBD1. Germline V gene sequence: CDR1 MGHRA, CDR2 YSYEKL. The J segment lost 4 bases and the V segment lost 4 bases, leaving 11 bases of the junction unmatched. This CDR3 comprises 16 residues. Written as DNA, the CDR3 is TGCGCCAGCAGCCCACGAGCAGGGGGCTTCGGAGAGACCCAGTACTTC. Translation gives CASSPRAGGFGETQYF.

Regarding this clonotype: Mismatch with germline at one junction end may stem from a read error. The rearrangement joins TRBV2 to TRBJ1-4; D is undetermined. The germline CDR1 and CDR2 sequences are SNHLY and FYNNEI. CDR3 length: 16 residues. CDR3 bases: TGTGTCAGCACCGAGTTGGGCCAAAGGCCTAATGAAAAACTGTTTTTT. It yields the protein CVSTELGQRPNEKLFF.

Regarding this clonotype: A much larger clone differs by one base, so this may be a read error. V is TRBV19 and J is TRBJ1-2; 8 nucleotides line up with TRBD1. CDR1 is LNHDA, CDR2 SQIVND, per germline (reference sequence). The CDR3 runs to 12 residues. The CDR3 bases are TGTGTCAGTACCTCAGGGGGCCGGGGCTACACCTTC. It encodes CVSTSGGRGYTF.

Only a few counts were recorded for this clonotype. The chain is built from TRBV27 and TRBJ1-6; 9 nucleotides line up with TRBD1. The CDR3 covers 15 residues. Trimming removed 2 bases from V and 10 bases from J; junction bases left unmatched: 6. From germline, CDR1 is MNHEY and CDR2 SMNVEV (reference sequence). This CDR3 is CASSLRGQGLSPLHF. Here the CDR3 DNA reads TGTGCCAGCAGTTTAAGGGGACAGGGTTTGTCACCCCTCCACTTT.

This chain joins TRBV18 and TRBJ1-1; possibly TRBD1 for D (5 bases). Germline V gene lookup returns CDR1 KGHSH and CDR2 LQKENI. The CDR3 loop spans 15 amino acids. Trimming stripped 3 bases from V and 2 bases from J, with 13 bases between. CDR3 bases: TGTGCCAGCTCACCTCCGTCGACAGAAAACACTGAAGCTTTCTTT. Encoded protein: CASSPPSTENTEAFF.

This clonotype was observed many times. The rearrangement links TRBV19 to TRBJ2-5; the D gene could be TRBD1 or TRBD2 (5 bases each). This CDR3 has 14 residues. Germline V gene lookup returns CDR1 LNHDA and CDR2 SQIVND (reference sequence). V lost 4 bases, J lost 5 bases, and 14 bases lay in between. CDR3 loop: CASSRGSSGETQYF. The CDR3 DNA is TGTGCCAGTAGTAGGGGGAGTAGTGGCGAGACCCAGTACTTC.

This clonotype was seen more than once but under ten times. V gene TRBV2 combines with J gene TRBJ2-7, with 8 bases fitting TRBD1. Germline-derived CDR1 and CDR2 are SNHLY and FYNNEI. The CDR3 extends over 14 amino acids. With V trimmed by 5 bases and J by 5 bases, 8 bases remained unmatched. The CDR3 is CASSFGTGGDEQYF. The DNA for the CDR3 is TGTGCCAGCAGTTTCGGGACAGGTGGCGACGAGCAGTACTTC. The complete variable domain, with remaining parts taken from reference TRBV2 and TRBJ2-7, reads EPEVTQTPSHQVTQMGQEVILRCVPISNHLYFYWYRQILGQKVEFLVSFYNNEISEKSEIFDDQFSVERPDGSNFTLKIRSTKLEDSAMYFCASSFGTGGDEQYFGPGTRLTVT.

This clonotype was recorded many times. This rearrangement joins TRBV4-2 to TRBJ1-5; TRBD1 might be the D (6 bases). This CDR3 has 18 residues. Deletions cut 1 base from V and 6 bases from J, with 22 bases between. Germline assignment: CDR1 LGHNA and CDR2 YNFKEQ. For the CDR3, the DNA is TGTGCCAGCAGCCAAGGGATCCCACGCTGGGGGGGCGGTCAGCCCCAGCATTTT. It translates to CASSQGIPRWGGGQPQHF.

This clonotype came up once. The gene calls are TRBV3-1 and TRBJ2-7; weak D call: TRBD1 (5 bases). Trimming cost V 6 bases and J 2 bases, with 14 bases left between them. The CDR3 is made up of 14 amino acids. CDR1 is LGHDT, CDR2 YNNKEL, per germline (reference sequence). CDR3 nucleotide sequence: TGTGCCAGCAGTCCATTAACAGGAACCTACGAGCAGTACTTC. It encodes CASSPLTGTYEQYF.

Regarding this clonotype: It may be a read error: a sequence one base away is much more abundant. CDR3 DNA: TGTGCCGGCAGCTTAGGGAGGGACGTAGAGTATGGCTACACCTTC. As protein: CAGSLGRDVEYGYTF. The rearrangement joins TRBV11-2 to TRBJ1-2, with D perhaps TRBD1 (5 bases). Per the germline V gene, CDR1 is SGHAT and CDR2 is FQNNGV. CDR3 length: 15 residues.

With respect to this clonotype: One end of the junction is discordant with germline, which a read error may explain. The J gene is TRBJ2-7, the V gene TRBV25-1, with TRBD1 matching 7 bases. CDR1 is MGHDK and CDR2 is SYGVNS in the germline V gene. The CDR3 is 16 amino acids. This CDR3 is CASSPSYRDSPYVQYF. The DNA of the CDR3 is TGTGCCAGCAGTCCTTCTTACCGGGACAGTCCCTACGTGCAGTACTTC.

This clonotype was found a few times. The chain uses TRBV27 and TRBJ2-3; D gene unclear. Germline V gene sequence: CDR1 MNHEY, CDR2 SMNVEV (reference sequence). Trimming shortened V by 1 base and J by 5 bases, and 13 bases separated the two germline ends. The CDR3 length is 15 residues. In DNA form, the CDR3 reads TGTGCCAGCAGTTTATTTGGGGTGACACGAGATACGCAGTATTTT. This translates into CASSLFGVTRDTQYF.

Concerning this clonotype: In this CDR3 the conserved last residue, phenylalanine or tryptophan, is missing, so a read error is likely. This chain uses TRBV11-3 with TRBJ2-5; 7 nucleotides line up with TRBD1. The CDR3 has 14 amino acids. Germline CDR1 is SGHNT and CDR2 is YENEEA. V shed 3 bases, J shed 9 bases, and the junction held 10 bases outside the gene matches. CDR3 nucleotide sequence: TGTGCCAGCAGCTTCGCCGGGGCAGGGGGTTCCCAGTACTCC. Translation: CASSFAGAGGSQYS.

The chain joins TRBV19 to TRBJ1-2, with D perhaps TRBD1 (5 bases). The CDR3 consists of 14 residues. V dropped 5 bases and J dropped 6 bases, with 16 bases sitting between them. Looked up from germline, CDR1 is LNHDA and CDR2 is SQIVND (reference sequence). The CDR3 nucleotides are TGTGCCAGTAGTCAGCCAGGGCGGAGCGATGGCTACACCTTC. This encodes CASSQPGRSDGYTF.